This record looks at one T cell receptor (beta chain) sequence and its context. This sample stems from a study of blood T cell repertoires in COVID-19. Sequenced by immunoSEQ multiplex PCR; TCRdb stores in-frame clones only, minus some. The table includes 200,000 to 250,000 clones, almost 85% detected once. V shed 4 bases, J shed 6 bases, and the junction held 9 bases outside the gene matches. This CDR3 region has 15 residues. Germline CDR1 and CDR2: ENHRY and SYGVKD. V gene TRBV10-3 combines with J gene TRBJ2-1; TRBD1 agrees at 7 bases. This sequence was found in a woman in her 70s with COVID-19, enrolled during active disease. Sequencing input: peripheral blood. The CDR3 loop is CAISVRQGLVNEQFF. The CDR3 DNA sequence: TGTGCCATCAGTGTACGACAGGGCCTCGTCAATGAGCAGTTCTTC.